A single sample gave rise to the 13 T cell receptor beta chains below, sequenced in a study of T cells in Graves' hyperthyroidism and ophthalmopathy. Amplification of TCR beta CDR3 regions was performed using RNA transcripts as template. Initially, a first-round RT-PCR of the TCR CDR3 employed the HTBI primer set. Each CDR3 protein is one row after TCRdb ran MiXCR on the multiplex PCR reads. The repertoire holds more than 500,000 distinct CDR3 sequences, with less than 15% as singletons. Sequencing input: blood. These receptors came from a middle-aged woman with Graves' hyperthyroidism.

This clonotype was observed at least ten times. The rearrangement joins TRBV30 to TRBJ1-2; D is unclear. V lost 3 bases to trimming and J lost 2 bases, with 22 bases between them. This CDR3 has 17 residues. Looked up from germline, CDR1 is GTSNPN and CDR2 is SVGIG (reference sequence). Written as DNA, the CDR3 is TGTGCCTGGAGAGCTGGGTCGGGTCACAGCCAGAACTATGGCTACACCTTC. Translating it yields CAWRAGSGHSQNYGYTF.

The chain recombines TRBV2 with TRBJ1-5, with a tentative D call TRBD1 (6 bases). Germline V gene sequence: CDR1 SNHLY, CDR2 FYNNEI. The ends were cut back, 8 bases at V and 7 bases at J, with 12 bases in the middle. This CDR3 comprises 12 residues. The CDR3 DNA reads as TGTGCCAGCGGGGGCAGGGGCCAGCCCCAGCATTTT. It translates to CASGGRGQPQHF.

J is TRBJ2-5 and V is TRBV27; either TRBD1 or TRBD2 may fit D (5 bases each). Germline V lookup: CDR1 MNHEY, CDR2 SMNVEV (reference sequence). The CDR3 totals 14 residues. Between the trimmed V and J ends, which lost 5 bases and 5 bases, there was a span of 15 bases. The CDR3 sequence is CASSTGIEGETQYF. For the CDR3, the DNA is TGTGCCAGCAGTACGGGGATCGAGGGGGAGACCCAGTACTTC.

Many counts were recorded for this clonotype. The chain couples TRBV5-6 to TRBJ2-7; no firm D call. Germline V lookup: CDR1 SGHDT, CDR2 YYEEEE. This CDR3 region has 12 residues. The V end lost 4 bases, the J end lost 2 bases, and 7 bases lay between the germline ends. The DNA for the CDR3 is TGTGCCAGCAGCATCGATCCCTACGAGCAGTACTTC. Protein product: CASSIDPYEQYF.

This clonotype has a count of ten or more. This chain connects TRBV3-1 to TRBJ2-2; the match to TRBD1 covers 8 bases. Germline values: CDR1 LGHDT, CDR2 YNNKEL (reference sequence). The CDR3 length is 17 residues. V was clipped by 4 bases and J by 3 bases; unmatched bases: 10. CDR3 nucleotide sequence: TGTGCCAGCAGCCTCTTCCGGGACAGGCGATACACCGGGGAGCTGTTTTTT. It is translated as CASSLFRDRRYTGELFF. The entire variable domain, with the rest obtained from reference TRBV3-1 and TRBJ2-2, is as follows: DTAVSQTPKYLVTQMGNDKSIKCEQNLGHDTMYWYKQDSKKFLKIMFSYNNKELIINETVPNRFSPKSPDKAHLNLHINSLELGDSAVYFCASSLFRDRRYTGELFFGEGSRLTVL.

The rearrangement links TRBV19 to TRBJ2-1; the D gene could be TRBD1 or TRBD2 (5 bases each). The germline CDR1 and CDR2 sequences are LNHDA and SQIVND (reference sequence). The V end was cut by 4 bases, the J end by 7 bases, with 14 bases between. This CDR3 has 14 residues. CDR3 amino acids: CASSSGMGVNEQFF. DNA for the CDR3: TGTGCCAGTAGTAGTGGGATGGGGGTTAATGAGCAGTTCTTC.

In its sample, this clonotype was seen many times. The chain combines TRBV11-3 with TRBJ2-7; 10 nucleotides match TRBD1. J was trimmed by 3 bases and V by 5 bases; bases with no gene match: 4. The germline CDR1 and CDR2 sequences are SGHNT and YENEEA. CDR3 length: 14 residues. The CDR3 loop reads CASSPRDRGYEQYF. The CDR3, as DNA: TGTGCCAGCAGCCCGAGGGACAGGGGCTACGAGCAGTACTTC.

This clonotype was observed at least ten times. The chain links TRBV30 to TRBJ2-7; perhaps TRBD2 as D (5 bases). V was pared by 0 bases and J by 6 bases, with 15 bases between. The germline V gene has CDR1 GTSNPN and CDR2 SVGIG (reference sequence). There are 14 residues in the CDR3. The CDR3 sequence is CAWSVANSRGEQYF. The CDR3 bases are TGTGCCTGGAGTGTAGCTAACAGTCGGGGCGAGCAGTACTTC.

This clonotype came up many times. The chain has TRBV20-1 and TRBJ2-1; the D gene is possibly TRBD2 (6 bases). Germline CDR1 DFQATT, CDR2 SNEGSKA (reference sequence). CDR3 length equals 13 residues. The ends were cut back, 6 bases at V and 3 bases at J, with 12 bases in the middle. The DNA for the CDR3 is TGCAGTGCCCCGAAGACTAGCTACAATGAGCAGTTCTTC. Its translation: CSAPKTSYNEQFF.

The V call is TRBV20-1, the J call TRBJ2-7, with 12 positions matching TRBD2. J gave up 5 bases and V 3 bases, and 8 bases lay outside the gene matches. The length of the CDR3 is 15 residues. Germline CDR1 DFQATT, CDR2 SNEGSKA (reference sequence). The chain's CDR3 is CSARDNRLAGDEQYF. The CDR3 nucleotides read TGCAGTGCTAGGGACAATAGACTAGCGGGAGACGAGCAGTACTTC.

This clonotype was picked up many times. The chain combines TRBV5-1 with TRBJ1-2; perhaps TRBD1 as D (5 bases). CDR1 SGHRS and CDR2 YFSETQ come from the germline V gene. V was trimmed by 4 bases and J by 4 bases, leaving 11 bases between them. The CDR3 is 13 residues long. CDR3 sequence (DNA): TGCGCCAGCAGCGTGGGGCCGGTCTATGGCTACACCTTC. Protein sequence: CASSVGPVYGYTF.

The CDR3 here is CATKSSGPFQETQYF. CDR3 sequence (DNA): TGTGCCACCAAGTCTAGCGGGCCTTTCCAAGAGACCCAGTACTTC. The J gene is TRBJ2-5, the V gene TRBV24-1; TRBD2 matches 8 bases. This CDR3 region has 15 residues. Trimming removed 8 bases from V and 1 base from J; junction bases left unmatched: 8. The germline gives CDR1 KGHDR, CDR2 SFDVKD.

The chain employs TRBV29-1 and TRBJ2-3; tentative D call: TRBD2 (6 bases). The CDR3 sequence is 15 residues long. Germline V gene data show CDR1 as SQVTM and CDR2 as ANQGSEA. With 6 bases removed from V and 0 bases from J, the gap between germline ends came to 16 bases. CDR3 amino acids: CSVPRGSGSTDTQYF. CDR3 sequence (DNA): TGCAGCGTCCCGAGGGGAAGCGGGAGCACAGATACGCAGTATTTT.